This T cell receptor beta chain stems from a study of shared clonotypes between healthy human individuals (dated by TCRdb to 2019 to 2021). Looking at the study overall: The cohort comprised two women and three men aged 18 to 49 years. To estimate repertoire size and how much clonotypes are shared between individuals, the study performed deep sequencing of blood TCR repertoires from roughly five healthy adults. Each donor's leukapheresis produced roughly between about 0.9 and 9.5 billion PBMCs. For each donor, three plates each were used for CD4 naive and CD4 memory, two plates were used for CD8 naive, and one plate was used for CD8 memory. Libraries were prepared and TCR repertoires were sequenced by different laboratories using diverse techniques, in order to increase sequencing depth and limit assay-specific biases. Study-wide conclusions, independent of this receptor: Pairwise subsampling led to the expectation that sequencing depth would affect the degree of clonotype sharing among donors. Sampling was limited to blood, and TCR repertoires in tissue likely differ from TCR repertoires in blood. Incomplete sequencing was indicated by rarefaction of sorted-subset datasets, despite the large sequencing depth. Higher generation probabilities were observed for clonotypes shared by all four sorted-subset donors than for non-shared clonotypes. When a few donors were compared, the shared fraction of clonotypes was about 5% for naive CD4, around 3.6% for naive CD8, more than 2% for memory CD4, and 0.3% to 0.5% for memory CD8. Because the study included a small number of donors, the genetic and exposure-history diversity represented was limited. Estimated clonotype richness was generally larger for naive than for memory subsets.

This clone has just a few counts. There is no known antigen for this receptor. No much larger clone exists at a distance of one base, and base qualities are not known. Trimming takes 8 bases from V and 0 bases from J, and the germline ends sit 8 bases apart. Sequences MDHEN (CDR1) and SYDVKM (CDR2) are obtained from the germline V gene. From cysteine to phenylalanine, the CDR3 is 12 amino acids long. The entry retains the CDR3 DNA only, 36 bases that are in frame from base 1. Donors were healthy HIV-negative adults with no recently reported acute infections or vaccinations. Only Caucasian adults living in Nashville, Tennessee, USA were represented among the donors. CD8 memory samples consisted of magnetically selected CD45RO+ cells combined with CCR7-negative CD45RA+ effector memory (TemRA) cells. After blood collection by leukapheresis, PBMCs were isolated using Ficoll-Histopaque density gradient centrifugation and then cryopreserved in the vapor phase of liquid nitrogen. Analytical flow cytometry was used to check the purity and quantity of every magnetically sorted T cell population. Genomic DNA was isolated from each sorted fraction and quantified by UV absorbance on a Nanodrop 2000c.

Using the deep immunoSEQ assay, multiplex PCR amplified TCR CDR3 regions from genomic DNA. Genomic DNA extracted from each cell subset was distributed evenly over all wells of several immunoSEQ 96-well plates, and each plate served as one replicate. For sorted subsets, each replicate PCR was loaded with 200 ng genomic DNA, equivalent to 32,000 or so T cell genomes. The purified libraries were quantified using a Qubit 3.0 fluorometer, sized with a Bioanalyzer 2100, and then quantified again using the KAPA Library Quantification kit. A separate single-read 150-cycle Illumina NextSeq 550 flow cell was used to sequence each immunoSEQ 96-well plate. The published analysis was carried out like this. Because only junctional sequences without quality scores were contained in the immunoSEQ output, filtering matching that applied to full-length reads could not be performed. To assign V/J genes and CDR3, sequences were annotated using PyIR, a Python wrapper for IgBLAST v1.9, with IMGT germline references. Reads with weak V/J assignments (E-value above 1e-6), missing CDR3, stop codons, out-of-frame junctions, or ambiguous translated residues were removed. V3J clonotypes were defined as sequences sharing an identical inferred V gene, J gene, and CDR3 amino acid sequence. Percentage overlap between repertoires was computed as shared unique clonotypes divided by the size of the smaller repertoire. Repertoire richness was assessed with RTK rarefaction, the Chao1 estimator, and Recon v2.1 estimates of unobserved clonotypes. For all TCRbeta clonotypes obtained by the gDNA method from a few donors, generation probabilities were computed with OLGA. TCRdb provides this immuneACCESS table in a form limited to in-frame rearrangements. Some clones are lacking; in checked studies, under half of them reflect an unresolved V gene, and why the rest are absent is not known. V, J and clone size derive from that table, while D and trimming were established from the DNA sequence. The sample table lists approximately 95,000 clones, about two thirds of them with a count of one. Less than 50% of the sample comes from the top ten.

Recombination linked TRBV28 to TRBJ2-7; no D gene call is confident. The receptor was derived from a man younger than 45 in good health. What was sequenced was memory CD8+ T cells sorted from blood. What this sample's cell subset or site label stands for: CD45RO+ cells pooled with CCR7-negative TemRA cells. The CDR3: CASAGYSYEQYF. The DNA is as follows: TGTGCCAGCGCTGGCTACTCCTACGAGCAGTACTTC.